This TCR beta chain was sequenced during a study of T-cell memory formation after mild COVID-19. Researchers used 5'RACE with constant-segment primers to make TCR alpha and TCR beta cDNA libraries that carry sample barcodes and UMIs. In TCRdb, the 5' RACE reads were re-called with MiXCR into one record per CDR3 protein. This table has about 470,000 distinct CDR3 sequences, nearly 25% appearing once. CDR3 length equals 16 residues. V dropped 0 bases and J dropped 0 bases, with 9 bases sitting between them. Per the germline V gene, CDR1 is LGHNA and CDR2 is YNFKEQ. The genes are TRBV4-2 and TRBJ1-5; D gene unclear. The TCR comes from an adult woman who had mild COVID-19 (a few samples of this study predate the infection). Cell type and time point are not known. Material for sequencing was PBMCs or a T cell subset sorted from them (not recorded which). The CDR3 sequence is CASSQDADYSNQPQHF. The CDR3 DNA reads as TGTGCCAGCAGCCAAGATGCTGACTATAGCAATCAGCCCCAGCATTTT.